One sample yielded the 4 T cell receptor beta chains listed below, sequenced in a study of naive and memory T cell subsets. Both TRBC1 and TRBC2 were covered by a beta constant-region primer of two equimolar oligonucleotides. TCRdb used MiXCR to reprocess the UMI-ligation and nested PCR reads, holding one entry per CDR3 protein. Found here are 150,000 or so distinct CDR3 sequences, around 15% of them singletons; the top ten hold roughly 0.13%. Sequenced input: naive CD4+ T cells from blood. The receptors come from a human donor in good health.

This chain uses TRBV7-2 with TRBJ2-1, with 9 bases identical to TRBD1. Germline assignment: CDR1 SGHTA and CDR2 FQGNSA. The CDR3 spans 22 residues. Trimming at V came to 2 bases and at J to 0 bases, leaving 20 bases not matched to a gene. CDR3 sequence: CASSLPGGVVDRGSSSYNEQFF. CDR3 bases: TGTGCCAGCAGCTTACCCGGAGGAGTCGTGGACAGGGGATCTAGCTCCTACAATGAGCAGTTCTTC.

This clonotype was counted only a few times. The V gene is TRBV9, the J gene TRBJ2-3; D perhaps matches TRBD2 (5 bases). V was cut by 8 bases and J by 4 bases, with 14 bases left in between. The CDR3 loop spans 13 amino acids. CDR1 is SGDLS, CDR2 YYNGEE, per germline. In DNA form, the CDR3 reads TGTGCCAGTGCTATAGGGAGTCCAGATACGCAGTATTTT. Translating gives CASAIGSPDTQYF.

The rearrangement links TRBV25-1 to TRBJ2-2, with D unresolved. This CDR3 spans 12 amino acids. Per the germline V gene, CDR1 is MGHDK and CDR2 is SYGVNS. V was pared by 3 bases and J by 7 bases, with 6 bases between. The CDR3 DNA follows: TGTGCCAGCAGTGATACCAGCGGGGAGCTGTTTTTT. It specifies CASSDTSGELFF. Looking up the rest from reference TRBV25-1 and TRBJ2-2 gives the full variable domain: EADIYQTPRYLVIGTGKKITLECSQTMGHDKMYWYQQDPGMELHLIHYSYGVNSTEKGDLSSESTVSRIRTEHFPLTLESARPSHTSQYLCASSDTSGELFFGEGSRLTVL.

The chain is built from TRBV19 and TRBJ2-5, with 8 bases aligning to TRBD2. The CDR3 has 13 residues. Per germline, CDR1 LNHDA and CDR2 SQIVND (reference sequence). The trim removed 4 bases at V and 4 bases at J, leaving 2 bases unmatched. CDR3 DNA: TGTGCCAGTAGTAACGGGAGGGCAGAGACCCAGTACTTC. This encodes CASSNGRAETQYF.